Below, 19 T cell receptor beta chains from the same sample are listed, as sequenced in a study of T cell responses to AZD1222 COVID-19 vaccine. TCRdb's copy holds only in-frame clones and misses some; the assay was immunoSEQ multiplex PCR. The sample includes about 150,000 clones, roughly nine tenths of them seen just once. Sequenced here: peripheral blood, sampled after recovery from COVID-19. The receptors derive from an adult who had recovered from COVID-19.

The rearrangement uses TRBV15 and TRBJ2-7; D remains unclear. This CDR3 spans 13 amino acids. Trimming pared 5 bases from V and 2 bases from J, leaving 10 bases between. Germline V CDR1 and CDR2: LNHNV, YYDKDF (reference sequence). CDR3 sequence: CATSLGIPYEQYF. In DNA, the CDR3 is TGTGCCACCAGCTTAGGGATTCCCTACGAGCAGTACTTC. Based on the CDR3 plus reference TRBV15 and TRBJ2-7, the full variable domain is DAMVIQNPRYQVTQFGKPVTLSCSQTLNHNVMYWYQQKSSQAPKLLFHYYDKDFNNEADTPDNFQSRRPNTSFCFLDIRSPGLGDTAMYLCATSLGIPYEQYFGPGTRLTVT.

The chain combines TRBV7-2 with TRBJ2-1; possible D gene TRBD1, 6 bases. The CDR3 spans 15 residues. Germline CDR1 and CDR2: SGHTA and FQGNSA. V dropped 0 bases and J dropped 10 bases, with 16 bases sitting between them. CDR3 protein: CASSLASNRAQEQFF. The CDR3 bases are TGTGCCAGCAGCTTAGCGTCGAACAGGGCCCAAGAGCAGTTCTTC.

The chain carries TRBV9 and TRBJ2-5; TRBD1 aligns across 8 bases. CDR1 and CDR2 (germline): SGDLS, YYNGEE. Losses at the gene ends were 3 bases for V and 5 bases for J; bases not matched to a gene: 6. The CDR3 extends over 14 amino acids. CDR3 DNA: TGTGCCAGCAGCGAAGGCAGGGGGCACGAGACCCAGTACTTC. Amino acid sequence: CASSEGRGHETQYF.

CDR3 in amino acids: CASSSPSSGNTIYF. CDR3 DNA sequence: TGTGCCAGCAGTTCCCCGTCGTCTGGAAACACCATATATTTT. The chain recombines TRBV7-9 with TRBJ1-3, with D unclear. The CDR3 is made up of 14 amino acids. V lost 6 bases to trimming and J lost 1 base, with 10 bases between them. Germline CDR1 is SEHNR and CDR2 is FQNEAQ (reference sequence).

This clone was detected only once. The CDR3 loop reads CASSKGCTGGYNEQFF. In nucleotides, the CDR3 is TGTGCCAGCAGCAAAGGGTGTACAGGGGGCTACAATGAGCAGTTCTTC. J is TRBJ2-1 and V is TRBV21-1; the listed D gene, TRBD1, was not tested against the DNA. TRBV21-1 counts as a pseudogene. CDR3 length equals 16 residues.

CDR3 region: CASSEQRNQPQHF. Here the CDR3 DNA reads TGTGCCAGCAGTGAACAGAGAAATCAGCCCCAGCATTTT. The chain combines TRBV6-1 with TRBJ1-5; the D is unclear. V gave up 2 bases and J gave up 4 bases, with 6 bases separating them. Germline CDR1 reads MNHNS; CDR2 reads SASEGT. The CDR3 has 13 amino acids.

This clone was detected only a few times. The genes are TRBV3-1 (or the pseudogene TRBV3-2) and TRBJ2-1; the D is unclear. CDR3 length equals 15 residues. In germline, CDR1 is LGHDT, CDR2 YNNKEL (reference sequence). Trimming removed 0 bases at V and 3 bases at J, with 9 bases between. The CDR3 is CASSQDLRSYNEQFF. CDR3 sequence (DNA): TGTGCCAGCAGCCAAGATCTAAGGAGCTACAATGAGCAGTTCTTC.

V and J are TRBV19 and TRBJ1-6; 7 nucleotides agree with TRBD1. This CDR3 has 16 residues. Germline assignment: CDR1 LNHDA and CDR2 SQIVND (reference sequence). Trimming cost V 6 bases and J 9 bases; bases outside gene matches: 14. CDR3 residues: CASRRTGTAGVSPLHF. The CDR3 DNA reads as TGTGCCAGTAGGAGAACCGGGACAGCGGGAGTTTCACCCCTCCACTTT.

For the CDR3, the DNA is TGTGCCAGCAGCTTGACCGAGGGTTTTAATCAGCCCCAGCATTTT. It translates to CASSLTEGFNQPQHF. The V gene is TRBV7-6, the J gene TRBJ1-5; no firm D call. Germline loops: CDR1 SGHVS, CDR2 FNYEAQ. Trimming removed 3 bases from V and 4 bases from J, with 13 bases in between. This CDR3 has 15 residues.

The rearrangement links TRBV27 to TRBJ1-2; D gene ambiguous. Germline CDR1 is MNHEY and CDR2 is SMNVEV (reference sequence). The V end was cut by 5 bases, the J end by 5 bases, with 18 bases between. CDR3 length: 15 residues. CDR3 residues: CASSPTFATPYGYTF. The CDR3 DNA follows: TGTGCCAGCAGTCCTACCTTTGCGACCCCATATGGCTACACCTTC.

The chain uses TRBV5-5 and TRBJ1-2, with D maybe TRBD1 (5 bases). In germline, CDR1 is SGHKS, CDR2 YYEKEE (reference sequence). The CDR3 sequence is 15 residues long. V lost 3 bases and J 4 bases, leaving 16 bases between the germline ends. The DNA for the CDR3 is TGTGCCAGCAGCTCTGGACACACTGTTCCCTATGGCTACACCTTC. Protein: CASSSGHTVPYGYTF. Filled out from reference TRBV5-5 and TRBJ1-2, the complete variable domain reads DAGVTQSPTHLIKTRGQQVTLRCSPISGHKSVSWYQQVLGQGPQFIFQYYEKEERGRGNFPDRFSARQFPNYSSELNVNALLLGDSALYLCASSSGHTVPYGYTFGSGTRLTVV.

There are a few counts of this clone. The chain has TRBV7-9 and TRBJ1-5; D gene unclear. The CDR3 spans 14 residues. Germline V lookup: CDR1 SEHNR, CDR2 FQNEAQ (reference sequence). Trimming removed 1 base at V and 5 bases at J, with 9 bases between. The CDR3 loop is CASSLDRPDQPQHF. CDR3 bases: TGTGCCAGCAGCTTAGACCGGCCCGATCAGCCCCAGCATTTT.

V usage is TRBV13 and J usage is TRBJ2-7; D ambiguous. The germline CDR1 and CDR2 sequences are PRHDT and FYEKMQ (reference sequence). V was pared by 5 bases and J by 0 bases, with 11 bases between. The CDR3 has 14 amino acids. CDR3 nucleotide sequence: TGTGCCAGCAGCCCCAGAGGAAACTCCTACGAGCAGTACTTC. This codes for CASSPRGNSYEQYF. The variable domain in full, completed from reference TRBV13 and TRBJ2-7, reads AAGVIQSPRHLIKEKRETATLKCYPIPRHDTVYWYQQGPGQDPQFLISFYEKMQSDKGSIPDRFSAQQFSDYHSELNMSSLELGDSALYFCASSPRGNSYEQYFGPGTRLTVT.

In its sample, this clone was seen once. The rearrangement uses TRBV6-1 and TRBJ1-1; maybe TRBD1 (5 bases). CDR3 length: 16 residues. CDR1 is MNHNS, CDR2 SASEGT, per germline. Trimming shortened V by 4 bases and J by 1 base, and 16 bases separated the two germline ends. In DNA, the CDR3 is TGTGCCAGCAGTGGATCGGGGCGTCCCTGGAACACTGAAGCTTTCTTT. Its translation: CASSGSGRPWNTEAFF.

The J gene is TRBJ1-1, the V gene TRBV9; D is ambiguous. In germline, CDR1 is SGDLS, CDR2 YYNGEE. The germline V and J ends were trimmed by 3 bases and 1 base, with 13 bases remaining between them. This CDR3 is 15 amino acids long. As DNA, the CDR3 is TGTGCCAGCAGCGGATCCCCGACACCGAACACTGAAGCTTTCTTT. Its translation: CASSGSPTPNTEAFF.

This chain connects TRBV29-1 to TRBJ2-1, with D perhaps TRBD1 or TRBD2 (5 bases each). The CDR3 covers 12 residues. Germline CDR1 and CDR2: SQVTM and ANQGSEA. Trimming removed 7 bases at V and 6 bases at J, with 13 bases between. For the CDR3, the DNA is TGCAGCGCTGCCGGGGCGACCAATGAGCAGTTCTTC. This sequence encodes CSAAGATNEQFF.

This chain links TRBV2 with TRBJ1-2; D is possibly TRBD1 (6 bases). Trimming took 8 bases from V and 4 from J, leaving 14 bases between them. Germline CDR1 SNHLY, CDR2 FYNNEI. The length of the CDR3 is 13 residues. The CDR3 is CASQQGLPYGYTF. DNA of the CDR3: TGTGCCAGCCAGCAGGGGCTGCCCTATGGCTACACCTTC.

This clone showed up just a few times. The rearrangement links TRBV5-1 to TRBJ1-1; 7 positions agree with TRBD1. The CDR3 extends over 14 amino acids. Germline assignment: CDR1 SGHRS and CDR2 YFSETQ. Trimming at V came to 8 bases and at J to 1 base, leaving 8 bases not matched to a gene. The CDR3 protein is CASNLQGTNTEAFF. DNA for the CDR3: TGCGCCAGTAACCTACAGGGGACGAACACTGAAGCTTTCTTT.

This clone has just one count. The J gene is TRBJ2-3, the V gene TRBV27; no definite D call. Trimming removed 3 bases at V and 1 base at J, with 8 bases between. The CDR3 has 14 residues. Germline CDR1 and CDR2: MNHEY and SMNVEV (reference sequence). CDR3 coding DNA: TGTGCCAGCAGTTTGCCTGGGGGCACAGATACGCAGTATTTT. It translates to CASSLPGGTDTQYF.